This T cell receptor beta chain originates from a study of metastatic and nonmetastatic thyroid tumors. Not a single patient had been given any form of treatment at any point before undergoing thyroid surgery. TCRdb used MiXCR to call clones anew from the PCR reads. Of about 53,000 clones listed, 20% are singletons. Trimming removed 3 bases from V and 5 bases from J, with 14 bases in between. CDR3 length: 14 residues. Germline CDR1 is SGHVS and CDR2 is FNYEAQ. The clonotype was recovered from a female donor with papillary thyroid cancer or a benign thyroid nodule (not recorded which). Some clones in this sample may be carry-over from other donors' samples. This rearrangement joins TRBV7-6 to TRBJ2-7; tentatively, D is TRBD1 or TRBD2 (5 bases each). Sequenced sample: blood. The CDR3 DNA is TGTGCCAGCAGCTTGGTCTCCAGGGACCACGAGCAGTACTTC. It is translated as CASSLVSRDHEQYF.